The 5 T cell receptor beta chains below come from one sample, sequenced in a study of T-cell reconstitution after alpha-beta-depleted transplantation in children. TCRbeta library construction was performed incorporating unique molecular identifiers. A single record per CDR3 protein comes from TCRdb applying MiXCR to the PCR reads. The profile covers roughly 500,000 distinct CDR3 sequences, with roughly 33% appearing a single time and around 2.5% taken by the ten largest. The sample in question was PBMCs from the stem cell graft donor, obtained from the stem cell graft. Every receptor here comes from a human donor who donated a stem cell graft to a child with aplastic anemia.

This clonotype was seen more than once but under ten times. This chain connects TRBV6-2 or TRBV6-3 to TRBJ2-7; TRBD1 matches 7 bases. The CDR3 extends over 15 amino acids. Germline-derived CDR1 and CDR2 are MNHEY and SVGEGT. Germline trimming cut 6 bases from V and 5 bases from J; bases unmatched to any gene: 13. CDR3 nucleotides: TGTGCCAGCAGACCGCCCGAGACAGGGAACCACGAGCAGTACTTC. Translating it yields CASRPPETGNHEQYF.

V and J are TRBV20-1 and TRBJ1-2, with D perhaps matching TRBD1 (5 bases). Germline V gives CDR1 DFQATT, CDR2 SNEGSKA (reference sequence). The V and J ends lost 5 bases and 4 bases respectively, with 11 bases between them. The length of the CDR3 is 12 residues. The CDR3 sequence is CSARGHPYGYTF. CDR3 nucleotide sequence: TGCAGTGCTCGCGGACACCCCTATGGCTACACCTTC.

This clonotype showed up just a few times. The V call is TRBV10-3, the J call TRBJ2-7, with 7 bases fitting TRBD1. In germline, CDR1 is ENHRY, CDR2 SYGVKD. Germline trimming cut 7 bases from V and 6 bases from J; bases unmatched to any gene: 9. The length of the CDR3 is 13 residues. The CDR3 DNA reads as TGTGCCATCAACCCCAACAGGGGATCCGAGCAGTACTTC. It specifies CAINPNRGSEQYF.

In DNA form, the CDR3 reads TGCGCCAGCAGCCCGGGACGGACGAACGCGAACACCGGGGAGCTGTTTTTT. Translated: CASSPGRTNANTGELFF. This rearrangement joins TRBV5-1 to TRBJ2-2; the D call may be TRBD1 or TRBD2 (5 bases each). Trimming left V 4 bases short and J 0 bases short, with 16 bases between. This CDR3 contains 17 residues. The V gene's germline CDR1 is SGHRS and CDR2 YFSETQ.

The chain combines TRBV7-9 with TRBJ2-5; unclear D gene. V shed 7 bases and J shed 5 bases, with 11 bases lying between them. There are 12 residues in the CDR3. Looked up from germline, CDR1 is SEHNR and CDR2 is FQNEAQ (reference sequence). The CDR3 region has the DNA TGTGCCAGCACCCCAACGTGGGAGACCCAGTACTTC. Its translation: CASTPTWETQYF. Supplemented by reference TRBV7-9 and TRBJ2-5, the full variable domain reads DTGVSQNPRHKITKRGQNVTFRCDPISEHNRLYWYRQTLGQGPEFLTYFQNEAQLEKSRLLSDRFSAERPKGSFSTLEIQRTEQGDSAMYLCASTPTWETQYFGPGTRLLVL.